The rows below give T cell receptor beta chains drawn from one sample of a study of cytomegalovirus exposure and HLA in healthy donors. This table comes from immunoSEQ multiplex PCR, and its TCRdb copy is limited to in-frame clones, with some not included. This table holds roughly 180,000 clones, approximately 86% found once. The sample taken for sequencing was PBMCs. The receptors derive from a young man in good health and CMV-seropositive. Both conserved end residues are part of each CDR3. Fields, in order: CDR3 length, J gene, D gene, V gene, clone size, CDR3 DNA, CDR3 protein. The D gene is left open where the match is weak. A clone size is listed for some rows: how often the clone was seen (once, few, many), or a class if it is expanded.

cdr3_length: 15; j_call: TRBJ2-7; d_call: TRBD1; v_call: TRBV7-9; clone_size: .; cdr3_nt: TGTGCCAGCAGCCCCCAGGGGACAGGGGGCTACGAGCAGTACTTC; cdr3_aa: CASSPQGTGGYEQYF
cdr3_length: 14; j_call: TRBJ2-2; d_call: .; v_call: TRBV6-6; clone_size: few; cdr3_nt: TGTGCCAGCAGTTACATAGAGTTCACCGGGGAGCTGTTTTTT; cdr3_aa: CASSYIEFTGELFF
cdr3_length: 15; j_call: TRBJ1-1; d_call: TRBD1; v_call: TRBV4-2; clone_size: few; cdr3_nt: TGTGCCAGCAGCCCAACGACAGGGTGGGACACTGAAGCTTTCTTT; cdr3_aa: CASSPTTGWDTEAFF
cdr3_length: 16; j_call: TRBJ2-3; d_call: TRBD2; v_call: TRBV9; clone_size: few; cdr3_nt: TGTGCCAGCAGCGTAGTAGCTAGCGGGACCACAGATACGCAGTATTTT; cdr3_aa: CASSVVASGTTDTQYF
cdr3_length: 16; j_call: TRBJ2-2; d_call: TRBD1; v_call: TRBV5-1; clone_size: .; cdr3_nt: TGCGCCAGCAGCTTGGTGGACAGGGGGAACACCGGGGAGCTGTTTTTT; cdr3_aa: CASSLVDRGNTGELFF
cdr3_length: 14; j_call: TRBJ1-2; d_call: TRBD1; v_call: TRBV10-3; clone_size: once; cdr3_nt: TGTGCCATCAGTGAGGGGACAGGGAACTATGGCTACACCTTC; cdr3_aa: CAISEGTGNYGYTF
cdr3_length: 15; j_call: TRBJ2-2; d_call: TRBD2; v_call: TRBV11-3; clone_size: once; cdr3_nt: TGTGCCAGCAGCTGGACTAGCGGGGACACCGGGGAGCTGTTTTTT; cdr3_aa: CASSWTSGDTGELFF
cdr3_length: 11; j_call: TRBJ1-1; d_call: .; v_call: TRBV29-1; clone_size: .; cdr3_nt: TGCAGCGTTGCCGTGCTGGGGGAAGCTTTCTTT; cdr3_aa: CSVAVLGEAFF
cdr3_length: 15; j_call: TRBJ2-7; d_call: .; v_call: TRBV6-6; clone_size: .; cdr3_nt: TGTGCCAGCAGCCAAGTCTCGTTCCCATATTACGAGCAGTACTTC; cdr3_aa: CASSQVSFPYYEQYF
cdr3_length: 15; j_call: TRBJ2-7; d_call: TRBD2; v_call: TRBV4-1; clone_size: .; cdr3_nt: TGCGCCAGCAGCCTTCGGACTAGCGGGGGTTACGAGCAGTACTTC; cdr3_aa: CASSLRTSGGYEQYF
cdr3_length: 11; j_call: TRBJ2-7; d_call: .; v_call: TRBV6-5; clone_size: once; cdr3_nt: TGTGCCAGCAGTTACCCCCACGAGCAGTACTTC; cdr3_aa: CASSYPHEQYF
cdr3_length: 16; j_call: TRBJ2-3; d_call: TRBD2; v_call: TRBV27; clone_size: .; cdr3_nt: TGTGCCAGCAGTACGCTAGCGGGGGGCGGCACAGATACGCAGTATTTT; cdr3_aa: CASSTLAGGGTDTQYF